One and the same sample provided the 29 T cell receptor beta chains below, sequenced in a study of blood T cells in healthy people across ages. Alongside a J-beta primer mix, a sample-barcoded 5' primer served in a second PCR lasting about 7 to 11 cycles. TCRdb recomputed calls from the 5' RACE reads with MiXCR, one row per CDR3 protein. The repertoire holds roughly 1,300,000 distinct CDR3 sequences, with roughly 64% as singletons. Sequencing used blood. Receptor source: a man between 18 and 29 years old in good health.

This chain connects TRBV6-5 to TRBJ1-1, with D tentatively TRBD1 (6 bases). CDR1 MNHEY and CDR2 SVGAGI come from the germline V gene. The CDR3 length is 13 residues. Trimming took 5 bases from V and 3 from J, leaving 10 bases between them. The CDR3 is CASSGQPYTEAFF. CDR3 sequence (DNA): TGTGCCAGCAGTGGACAGCCTTACACTGAAGCTTTCTTT.

The chain combines TRBV5-1 with TRBJ2-1; 10 nucleotides agree with TRBD2. Looked up from germline, CDR1 is SGHRS and CDR2 is YFSETQ. The CDR3 runs 16 residues. J lost 5 bases, V lost 0 bases, and 5 bases had no gene match. This chain's CDR3 is CASSLGSGGSNNEQFF. The CDR3 DNA reads as TGCGCCAGCAGCTTGGGTAGCGGGGGGTCAAACAATGAGCAGTTCTTC.

This clonotype was seen more than once but under ten times. This sequence joins TRBV6-5 and TRBJ2-3; 8 bases fit TRBD2. This CDR3 is built from 14 residues. V shed 4 bases, J shed 3 bases, and the junction held 3 bases outside the gene matches. Germline V lookup: CDR1 MNHEY, CDR2 SVGAGI. CDR3 in amino acids: CASSFSSGTDTQYF. The CDR3 DNA reads as TGTGCCAGCAGTTTTTCTAGCGGGACAGATACGCAGTATTTT.

This clonotype was counted only a few times. The chain links TRBV6-5 to TRBJ2-1, with TRBD1 matching 7 bases. The assigned J gene may be wrong: the sequence end matches TRBJ2-7 better. The CDR3 has 14 residues. CDR1 MNHEY and CDR2 SVGAGI come from the germline V gene. DNA of the CDR3: TGTGCCAGCAGTAATCCGGGACAGCCATACGAGCAGTACTTC. It encodes CASSNPGQPYEQYF.

This clonotype was seen more than once but under ten times. The J gene is TRBJ1-1, the V gene TRBV29-1; D is uncertain. CDR3 length: 14 residues. Germline CDR1 and CDR2: SQVTM and ANQGSEA. The V and J ends lost 3 bases and 0 bases respectively, with 11 bases between them. The CDR3 reads CSVDPRPLNTEAFF. CDR3 in DNA: TGCAGCGTTGATCCTCGTCCCCTGAACACTGAAGCTTTCTTT.

The CDR3 here is CASSFGQRSGETQYF. The CDR3 DNA follows: TGTGCCAGCAGCTTTGGACAGCGCTCGGGGGAGACCCAGTACTTC. The chain has TRBV7-9 and TRBJ2-7; a weak D match, TRBD1 (6 bases). Gene TRBJ2-5 matches the end of the DNA better, so the J call may be wrong. Germline lookup yields CDR1 SEHNR and CDR2 FQNEAQ (reference sequence). This CDR3 comprises 15 residues.

The gene calls are TRBV5-1 and TRBJ2-2; TRBD1 or TRBD2 may be the D gene (6 bases each). Trimming removed 4 bases at V and 3 bases at J, with 16 bases between. Germline V gene lookup returns CDR1 SGHRS and CDR2 YFSETQ. This CDR3 comprises 16 residues. Written as DNA, the CDR3 is TGCGCCAGCAGCCGAGACCCGGGGGCCCACACCGGGGAGCTGTTTTTT. Amino acids: CASSRDPGAHTGELFF.

Only a few counts were recorded for this clonotype. The CDR3 DNA reads as TGTGCCAGCAGTTTCCCGGACAGCCCAGGGGACGAGCAGTACTTC. It codes for CASSFPDSPGDEQYF. The V gene is TRBV12-3 or TRBV12-4, the J gene TRBJ2-4; D is perhaps TRBD1 (6 bases). The J call may be in error: the DNA end matches TRBJ2-7 better. The CDR3 totals 15 residues.

The rearrangement links TRBV3-1 to TRBJ2-4; 13 positions match TRBD2. The DNA end favors TRBJ2-7, so the J call may be wrong. The CDR3 extends over 15 amino acids. Germline loops: CDR1 LGHDT, CDR2 YNNKEL (reference sequence). CDR3 sequence reads: CASSKSGLAGDEQYF. The CDR3, as DNA: TGTGCCAGCAGTAAAAGCGGACTAGCGGGAGACGAGCAGTACTTC.

This clonotype was counted once. This chain uses TRBV27 with TRBJ1-6, with 7 bases fitting TRBD1. V lost 6 bases to trimming and J lost 6 bases; unmatched junction nucleotides: 5. The CDR3 loop spans 14 amino acids. CDR1 is MNHEY and CDR2 is SMNVEV in the germline V gene (reference sequence). For the CDR3, the DNA is TGTGCCAGCAGCTTACAGGGGATTAATTCACCCCTCCACTTT. This translates into CASSLQGINSPLHF.

The chain employs TRBV28 and TRBJ2-2; perhaps TRBD1 as D (5 bases). Trimming removed 8 bases at V and 6 bases at J, with 13 bases between. Germline CDR1 and CDR2: MDHEN and SYDVKM. The CDR3 consists of 13 residues. Written as DNA, the CDR3 is TGTGCCAGCCGCAGGGCTCAGTCCGGGGAGCTGTTTTTT. Protein sequence: CASRRAQSGELFF.

This chain uses TRBV10-3 with TRBJ2-3, with 7 bases lining up with TRBD2. The CDR3 is made up of 16 amino acids. CDR1 is ENHRY and CDR2 is SYGVKD in the germline V gene. V lost 3 bases, J lost 3 bases, and 9 bases stayed unmatched. CDR3 residues: CAISDGRGIGTDTQYF. The CDR3 DNA reads as TGTGCCATCAGTGATGGGCGGGGGATAGGAACAGATACGCAGTATTTT.

This sequence joins TRBV5-5 and TRBJ1-1; D gene ambiguous. V gave up 0 bases and J gave up 1 base, with 10 bases separating them. The CDR3 runs to 15 residues. Germline V gives CDR1 SGHKS, CDR2 YYEKEE (reference sequence). The CDR3 DNA is TGTGCCAGCAGCTTGGTGTTCTACACGAACACTGAAGCTTTCTTT. This gives the protein CASSLVFYTNTEAFF.

This sequence joins TRBV2 and TRBJ1-5, with unresolved D. Germline V lookup: CDR1 SNHLY, CDR2 FYNNEI. The CDR3 loop spans 15 amino acids. The V end lost 2 bases, the J end lost 0 bases, and 8 bases lay between the germline ends. Here the CDR3 DNA reads TGTGCCAGCAGTGAAAGACGGAATAGCAATCAGCCCCAGCATTTT. Translation gives CASSERRNSNQPQHF. Full variable domain (rest looked up from reference TRBV2 and TRBJ1-5): EPEVTQTPSHQVTQMGQEVILRCVPISNHLYFYWYRQILGQKVEFLVSFYNNEISEKSEIFDDQFSVERPDGSNFTLKIRSTKLEDSAMYFCASSERRNSNQPQHFGDGTRLSIL.

V gene TRBV7-8 combines with J gene TRBJ1-2; D gene uncertain. CDR1 SGHVS and CDR2 FQNEAQ come from the germline V gene. The CDR3 loop spans 14 amino acids. Trimming cost V 1 base and J 7 bases, with 13 bases left between them. CDR3 sequence reads: CASSLGTGSPGYTF. The DNA of the CDR3 is TGTGCCAGCAGCTTAGGGACGGGTTCCCCTGGCTACACCTTC. The variable domain in full, with the rest retrieved from reference TRBV7-8 and TRBJ1-2, is GAGVSQSPRYKVAKRGQDVALRCDPISGHVSLFWYQQALGQGPEFLTYFQNEAQLDKSGLPSDRFFAERPEGSVSTLKIQRTQQEDSAVYLCASSLGTGSPGYTFGSGTRLTVV.

This chain uses TRBV4-1 with TRBJ2-1; D unresolved. Per the germline V gene, CDR1 is MGHRA and CDR2 is YSYEKL. Trimming took 3 bases from V and 13 from J, leaving 19 bases between them. This CDR3 region has 14 residues. CDR3 loop: CASSQTLWAETQFF. Here the CDR3 DNA reads TGCGCCAGCAGCCAGACCTTATGGGCGGAGACCCAGTTCTTC.

V usage is TRBV11-2 and J usage is TRBJ2-2; no clear D gene. Germline V gene data show CDR1 as SGHAT and CDR2 as FQNNGV. The CDR3 is made up of 14 amino acids. Trimming removed 3 bases from V and 7 bases from J, with 12 bases in between. CDR3 DNA: TGTGCCAGCAGCTTGGACCCTGTGGACGGGGAGCTGTTTTTT. This encodes CASSLDPVDGELFF.

The V call is TRBV2, the J call TRBJ2-5; 9 nucleotides match TRBD2. This CDR3 is 16 amino acids long. V was clipped by 2 bases and J by 1 base; unmatched bases: 5. The germline gives CDR1 SNHLY, CDR2 FYNNEI. CDR3 in amino acids: CASSEKSSGTQETQYF. CDR3 sequence (DNA): TGTGCCAGCAGTGAAAAGTCTAGCGGGACCCAAGAGACCCAGTACTTC.

This clonotype has more than one count but fewer than ten. The chain recombines TRBV9 with TRBJ2-2, with 7 bases lining up with TRBD1. Germline V gene sequence: CDR1 SGDLS, CDR2 YYNGEE. Trimming removed 4 bases from V and 6 bases from J; junction bases left unmatched: 3. This CDR3 contains 13 residues. The CDR3 nucleotides are TGTGCCAGCAGCTTCCAGGGGGCCGGGGAGCTGTTTTTT. Residues: CASSFQGAGELFF.

A few counts support this clonotype. V gene TRBV29-1 combines with J gene TRBJ1-1, with a weak D call TRBD1 (5 bases). The ends were cut back, 4 bases at V and 4 bases at J, with 10 bases in the middle. Germline lookup yields CDR1 SQVTM and CDR2 ANQGSEA. CDR3 size: 12 residues. The CDR3 nucleotides read TGCAGCGTTGCCGCTGGGGGCACTGAAGCTTTCTTT. Its translation is CSVAAGGTEAFF.

This clonotype was picked up a small number of times. This chain links TRBV29-1 with TRBJ2-7; TRBD1 agrees at 7 bases. The CDR3 is 17 residues long. The V gene end was trimmed by 1 base and the J gene end by 0 bases; junction bases not matched to a gene: 12. Germline CDR1 SQVTM, CDR2 ANQGSEA. CDR3 region: CSVEGAQGRQHSYEQYF. The CDR3 bases are TGCAGCGTTGAAGGCGCACAGGGGAGACAGCACTCCTACGAGCAGTACTTC.

V usage is TRBV10-3 and J usage is TRBJ2-3; TRBD2 might be the D (5 bases). Between the trimmed V and J ends, which lost 3 bases and 2 bases, there was a span of 12 bases. This CDR3 comprises 15 residues. The germline CDR1 and CDR2 sequences are ENHRY and SYGVKD. The CDR3 reads CAISDNGGITDTQYF. CDR3 nucleotides: TGTGCCATCAGTGACAACGGAGGTATCACAGATACGCAGTATTTT.

This clonotype showed up just once. The chain combines TRBV7-6 with TRBJ2-1; 13 bases are shared with TRBD2. This CDR3 spans 16 amino acids. J lost 3 bases, V lost 4 bases, and 3 bases had no gene match. Germline V gene lookup returns CDR1 SGHVS and CDR2 FNYEAQ. The DNA of the CDR3 is TGTGCCAGCAGCTACCGACTAGCGGGAGGCTACAATGAGCAGTTCTTC. This codes for CASSYRLAGGYNEQFF.

V and J are TRBV12-5 and TRBJ2-3; the D call may be TRBD1 or TRBD2 (5 bases each). Deletions cut 6 bases from V and 2 bases from J, with 15 bases between. The CDR3 spans 15 residues. The V gene's germline CDR1 is LGHNT and CDR2 FRNRAP. CDR3 amino acids: CASGFWGIPTDTQYF. The CDR3, as DNA: TGTGCTAGTGGATTTTGGGGGATCCCCACAGATACGCAGTATTTT.

The rearrangement joins TRBV5-1 to TRBJ2-7, with unresolved D. V lost 6 bases to trimming and J lost 2 bases, with 15 bases between them. The CDR3 consists of 14 residues. Germline-derived CDR1 and CDR2 are SGHRS and YFSETQ. In nucleotides, the CDR3 is TGCGCCAGCACAGTCGCCAGCCTTACCTACGAGCAGTACTTC. Encoded protein: CASTVASLTYEQYF.

The chain is built from TRBV10-3 and TRBJ2-1; 7 nucleotides line up with TRBD1. Germline values: CDR1 ENHRY, CDR2 SYGVKD. CDR3 length: 13 residues. The J segment lost 7 bases and the V segment lost 8 bases, leaving 8 bases of the junction unmatched. The CDR3 is CAIQGDSSNEQFF. CDR3 nucleotide sequence: TGTGCCATCCAGGGGGACAGCTCGAATGAGCAGTTCTTC.

The CDR3 spells CASSKDRGAFF. In nucleotides, the CDR3 is TGTGCCAGCAGCAAAGACAGAGGAGCTTTCTTT. The V gene is TRBV11-1, the J gene TRBJ1-1; maybe TRBD1 (5 bases). There are 11 residues in the CDR3. CDR1 is SGHAT, CDR2 FQDESV, per germline (reference sequence). Trimming stripped 5 bases from V and 10 bases from J, with 11 bases between.

The chain employs TRBV10-3 and TRBJ2-6, with D maybe TRBD1 (5 bases). The germline CDR1 and CDR2 sequences are ENHRY and SYGVKD. The CDR3 spans 16 residues. Trimming pared 0 bases from V and 1 base from J, leaving 7 bases between. The CDR3 DNA reads TGTGCCATCAGTGAGTCCCCAGGGTCTGGGGCCAACGTCCTGACTTTC. It codes for CAISESPGSGANVLTF.

The CDR3 spells CASTAPGRGRPDTQYF. CDR3 DNA: TGTGCCAGCACCGCACCGGGCCGGGGGCGCCCAGATACGCAGTATTTT. The chain is built from TRBV6-2 or TRBV6-3 and TRBJ2-3; D could derive from TRBD1 or TRBD2 (6 bases each). CDR1 and CDR2 (germline): MNHEY, SVGEGT. Trimming pared 7 bases from V and 4 bases from J, leaving 21 bases between. The CDR3 sequence is 16 residues long.